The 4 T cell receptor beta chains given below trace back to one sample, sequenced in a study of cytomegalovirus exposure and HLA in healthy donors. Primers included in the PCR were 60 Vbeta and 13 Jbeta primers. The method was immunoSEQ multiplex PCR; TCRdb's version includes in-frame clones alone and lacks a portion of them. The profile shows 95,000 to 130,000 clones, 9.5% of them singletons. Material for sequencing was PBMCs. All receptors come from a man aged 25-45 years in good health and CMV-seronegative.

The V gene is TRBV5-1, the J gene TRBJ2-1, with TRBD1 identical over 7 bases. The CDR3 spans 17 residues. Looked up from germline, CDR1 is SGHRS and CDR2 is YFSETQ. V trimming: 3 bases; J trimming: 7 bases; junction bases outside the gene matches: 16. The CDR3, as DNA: TGCGCCAGCAGCTCTCCCCCGGGACAGATCTCCTTGAATGAGCAGTTCTTC. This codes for CASSSPPGQISLNEQFF.

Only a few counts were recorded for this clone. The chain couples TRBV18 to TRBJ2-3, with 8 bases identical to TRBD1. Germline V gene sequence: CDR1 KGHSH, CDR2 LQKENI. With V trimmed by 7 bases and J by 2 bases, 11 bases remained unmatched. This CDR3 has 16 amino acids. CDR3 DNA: TGTGCCAGCTTCGGCGGAACAGGGGGGATCACAGATACGCAGTATTTT. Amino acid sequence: CASFGGTGGITDTQYF. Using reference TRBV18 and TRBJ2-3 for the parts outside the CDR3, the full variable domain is NAGVMQNPRHLVRRRGQEARLRCSPMKGHSHVYWYRQLPEEGLKFMVYLQKENIIDESGMPKERFSAEFPKEGPSILRIQQVVRGDSAAYFCASFGGTGGITDTQYFGPGTRLTVL.

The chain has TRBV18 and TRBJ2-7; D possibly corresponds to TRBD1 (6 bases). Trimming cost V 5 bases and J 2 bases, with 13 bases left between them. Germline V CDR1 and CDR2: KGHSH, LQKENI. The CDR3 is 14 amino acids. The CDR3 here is CASSRAQGAYEQYF. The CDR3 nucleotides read TGTGCCAGCTCAAGGGCACAGGGCGCCTACGAGCAGTACTTC.

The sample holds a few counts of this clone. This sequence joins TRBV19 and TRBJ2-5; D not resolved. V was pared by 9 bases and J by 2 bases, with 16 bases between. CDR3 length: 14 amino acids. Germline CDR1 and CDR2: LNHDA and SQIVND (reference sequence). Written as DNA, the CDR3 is TGTGCCAGCTCCGAAAGTGGGCAGCAAGAGACCCAGTACTTC. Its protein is CASSESGQQETQYF.